A single sample gave rise to the 7 T cell receptor beta chains below, sequenced in a study of blood T cells in healthy people across ages. With a J-beta primer mix and a sample-barcoded 5' primer, a second PCR ran about 7 to 12 cycles. TCRdb re-derived calls from the 5' RACE reads in MiXCR, one entry per CDR3 protein. The sample yields about 650,000 distinct CDR3 sequences, about 34% seen once. The sequencing sample was made of blood. The receptor source for this set is an elderly woman in good health.

V and J are TRBV20-1 and TRBJ1-4, with D perhaps matching TRBD1 (5 bases). Germline CDR1 is DFQATT and CDR2 is SNEGSKA (reference sequence). Trimming removed 2 bases at V and 4 bases at J, with 11 bases between. The length of the CDR3 is 14 residues. CDR3 nucleotides: TGCAGTGCTAGAACTTGGGGGGATAATGAAAAACTGTTTTTT. Its translation: CSARTWGDNEKLFF.

In the case of this clonotype: Its ends do not fully match the called genes, so a read error is possible. The chain uses TRBV28 and TRBJ2-7; D tentatively reads TRBD1 or TRBD2 (7 bases each). The J call may be wrong; the DNA end is better matched by TRBJ2-5. Germline loops: CDR1 MDHEN, CDR2 SYDVKM. The CDR3 runs to 14 residues. The CDR3 DNA reads TGTACCAGCAGTCTCAGGGGGGGCTGGGAGACCCAGTACTTC. Encoded protein: CTSSLRGGWETQYF.

Worth noting for this clonotype: Sequence at one end of the junction differs from germline and may be a read error. The chain couples TRBV20-1 to TRBJ2-3; tentative D call: TRBD1 (5 bases). From germline, CDR1 is DFQATT and CDR2 SNEGSKA (reference sequence). This CDR3 spans 15 amino acids. In DNA, the CDR3 is TGCAGTGCTAGAGCCATCAGACGAACCACAGGTACGCAGTATTTT. Its protein product is CSARAIRRTTGTQYF.

This clonotype was recorded a few times. This chain uses TRBV5-4 with TRBJ1-1; no definite D call. V gave up 4 bases and J gave up 1 base, with 14 bases separating them. The CDR3 contains 15 residues. Per germline, CDR1 SGHNT and CDR2 YYREEE (reference sequence). CDR3 protein: CASSPAGRPNTEAFF. The CDR3 DNA reads as TGTGCCAGCAGCCCGGCCGGACGGCCGAACACTGAAGCTTTCTTT.

This clonotype has ten or more counts. The chain joins TRBV20-1 to TRBJ1-2, with D unresolved. CDR1 and CDR2 (germline): DFQATT, SNEGSKA (reference sequence). The CDR3 has 12 residues. The V end was cut by 3 bases, the J end by 7 bases, with 12 bases between. The DNA for the CDR3 is TGCAGTGCTAGCTCGGGTCTCGTTGGCTACACCTTC. It yields the protein CSASSGLVGYTF.

This chain links TRBV14 with TRBJ2-5; D not resolved. CDR1 is SGHDN and CDR2 is FVKESK in the germline V gene. Trimming took 1 base from V and 11 from J, leaving 11 bases between them. The CDR3 has 12 amino acids. The CDR3 is CASSQVGELQYF. The CDR3 DNA follows: TGTGCCAGCAGCCAAGTTGGAGAATTGCAGTACTTC.

This clonotype has at least ten counts. This rearrangement joins TRBV9 to TRBJ2-1; 10 bases map to TRBD2. CDR1 and CDR2 from the germline V gene are SGDLS and YYNGEE. The CDR3 is made up of 16 amino acids. Trimming cost V 4 bases and J 9 bases; bases outside gene matches: 13. CDR3 in amino acids: CASSLTGTSAASEQFF. The CDR3 coding sequence is TGTGCCAGCAGCCTCACCGGGACTAGCGCTGCAAGTGAGCAGTTCTTC.